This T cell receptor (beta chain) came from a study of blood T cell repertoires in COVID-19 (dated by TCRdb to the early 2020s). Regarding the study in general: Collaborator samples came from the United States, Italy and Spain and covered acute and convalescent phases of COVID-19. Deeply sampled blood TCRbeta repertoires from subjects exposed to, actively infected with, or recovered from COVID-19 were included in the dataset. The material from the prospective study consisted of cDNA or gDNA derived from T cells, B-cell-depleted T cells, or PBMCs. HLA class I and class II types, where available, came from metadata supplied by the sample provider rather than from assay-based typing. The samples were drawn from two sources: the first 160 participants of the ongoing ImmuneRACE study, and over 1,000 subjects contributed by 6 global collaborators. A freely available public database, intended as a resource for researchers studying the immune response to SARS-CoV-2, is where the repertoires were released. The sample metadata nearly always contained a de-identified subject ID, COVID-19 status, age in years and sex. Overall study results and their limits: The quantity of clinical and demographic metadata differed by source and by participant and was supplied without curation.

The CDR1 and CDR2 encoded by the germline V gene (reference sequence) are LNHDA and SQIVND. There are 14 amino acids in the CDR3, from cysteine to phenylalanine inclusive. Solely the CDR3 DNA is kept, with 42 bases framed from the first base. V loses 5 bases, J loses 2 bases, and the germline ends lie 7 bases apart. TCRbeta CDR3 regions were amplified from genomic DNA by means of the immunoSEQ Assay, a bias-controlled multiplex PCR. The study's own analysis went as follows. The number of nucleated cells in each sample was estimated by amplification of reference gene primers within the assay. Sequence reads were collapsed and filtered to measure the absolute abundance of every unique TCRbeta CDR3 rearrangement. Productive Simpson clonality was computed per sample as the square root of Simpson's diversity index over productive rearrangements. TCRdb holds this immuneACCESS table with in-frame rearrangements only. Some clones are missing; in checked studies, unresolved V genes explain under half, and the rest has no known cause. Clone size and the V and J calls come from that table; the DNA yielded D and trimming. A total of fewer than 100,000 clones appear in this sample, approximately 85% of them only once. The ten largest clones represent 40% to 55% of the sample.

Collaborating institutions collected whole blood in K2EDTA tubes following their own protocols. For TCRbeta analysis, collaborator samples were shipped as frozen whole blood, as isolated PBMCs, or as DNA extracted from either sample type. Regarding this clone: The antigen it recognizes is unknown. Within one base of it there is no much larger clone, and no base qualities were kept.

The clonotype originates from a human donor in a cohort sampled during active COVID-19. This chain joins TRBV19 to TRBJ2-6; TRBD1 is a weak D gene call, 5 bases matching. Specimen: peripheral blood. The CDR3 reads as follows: CASSHRTGANVLTF. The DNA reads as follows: TGTGCCAGTAGTCACAGGACTGGGGCCAACGTCCTGACTTTC.